Following are 29 T cell receptor beta chains from one sample sequenced in a study of blood T cell repertoires in COVID-19. The method was immunoSEQ multiplex PCR; TCRdb's version includes in-frame clones alone and lacks a portion of them. The sample contains under 300,000 clones, approximately 90% of which appear only once. Sequences were obtained from PBMCs or T cells enriched from blood (not recorded which). The receptors come from a woman in her sixties or seventies in a cohort exposed to, infected with or recovered from COVID-19 (not recorded which).

The J gene is TRBJ2-7, the V gene TRBV18; 10 bases fit TRBD1. V was clipped by 4 bases and J by 4 bases; unmatched bases: 7. CDR3 size: 15 residues. Looked up from germline, CDR1 is KGHSH and CDR2 is LQKENI. CDR3 sequence reads: CASSQTGTGAYEQYF. CDR3 sequence (DNA): TGTGCCAGCTCACAAACCGGGACAGGGGCTTACGAGCAGTACTTC. Looking up the rest from reference TRBV18 and TRBJ2-7 gives the full variable domain: NAGVMQNPRHLVRRRGQEARLRCSPMKGHSHVYWYRQLPEEGLKFMVYLQKENIIDESGMPKERFSAEFPKEGPSILRIQQVVRGDSAAYFCASSQTGTGAYEQYFGPGTRLTVT.

This clone has just a few counts. The J gene is TRBJ2-2, the V gene TRBV19; D not certain. Trimming shortened V by 9 bases and J by 1 base, and 6 bases separated the two germline ends. From germline, CDR1 is LNHDA and CDR2 SQIVND (reference sequence). This CDR3 is built from 12 residues. The CDR3 sequence is CASRQNTGELFF. CDR3 in DNA: TGTGCCAGCAGACAGAACACCGGGGAGCTGTTTTTT.

V is TRBV11-2 and J is TRBJ1-1, with D perhaps TRBD1 (6 bases). The CDR3 extends over 15 amino acids. V gave up 5 bases and J gave up 1 base, with 14 bases separating them. Looked up from germline, CDR1 is SGHAT and CDR2 is FQNNGV. CDR3 in DNA: TGTGCCAGCAGCCAAAACAGGGTGCCGAACACTGAAGCTTTCTTT. Amino acids: CASSQNRVPNTEAFF.

This chain links TRBV18 with TRBJ1-1; the match to TRBD1 covers 9 bases. Germline CDR1 reads KGHSH; CDR2 reads LQKENI. V was clipped by 1 base and J by 1 base; unmatched bases: 4. The CDR3 is 16 residues long. The CDR3 region has the DNA TGTGCCAGCTCACCACTGGGACAGGGTACGAACACTGAAGCTTTCTTT. Protein: CASSPLGQGTNTEAFF.

CDR3 in DNA: TGTGCCAGCAGTGACGGGACTAGCGGGAGCGAGCAGTACTTC. This encodes CASSDGTSGSEQYF. This chain uses TRBV6-4 with TRBJ2-7; 14 bases map to TRBD2. V trimming: 2 bases; J trimming: 6 bases; junction bases outside the gene matches: 0. The CDR3 contains 14 residues. The germline gives CDR1 MRHNA, CDR2 SNTAGT.

This clone was counted a single time. The V and J genes are TRBV6-5 and TRBJ1-1, with D possibly matching TRBD1 (6 bases). V lost 6 bases and J lost 1, with 12 bases in between. Germline loops: CDR1 MNHEY, CDR2 SVGAGI. CDR3 size: 14 residues. The CDR3 coding sequence is TGTGCCAGCAGACCGACAGGTGCGAACACTGAAGCTTTCTTT. Its protein is CASRPTGANTEAFF.

The chain couples TRBV6-5 to TRBJ1-2; 9 nucleotides agree with TRBD1. Losses at the gene ends were 6 bases for V and 3 bases for J; bases not matched to a gene: 5. CDR1 and CDR2 (germline): MNHEY, SVGAGI. The CDR3 is 14 residues long. The CDR3 sequence: CASRGTGRDYGYTF. In DNA form, the CDR3 reads TGTGCCAGCAGAGGGACAGGGAGGGACTATGGCTACACCTTC.

The genes are TRBV7-2 and TRBJ2-7; D possibly corresponds to TRBD2 (5 bases). The germline V gene has CDR1 SGHTA and CDR2 FQGNSA. V was shortened by 4 bases and J by 0 bases, with 13 bases between the two germline ends. This CDR3 is built from 15 residues. The CDR3, as DNA: TGTGCCAGCAGCTCCGTACTAGGGTCCTCCTACGAGCAGTACTTC. Its translation: CASSSVLGSSYEQYF.

This chain connects TRBV5-1 to TRBJ2-1; 7 bases are shared with TRBD1. Germline V lookup: CDR1 SGHRS, CDR2 YFSETQ. This CDR3 is 15 amino acids long. V lost 3 bases and J lost 1; bases outside the gene matches: 4. CDR3 coding DNA: TGCGCCAGCAGCTCCCGGGACAGATCCTACAATGAGCAGTTCTTC. Amino acid sequence: CASSSRDRSYNEQFF.

The DNA of the CDR3 is TGTGCCAGCTCACCAAAGACAGGGGGCTTGGCCTACGAGCAGTACTTC. Its translation is CASSPKTGGLAYEQYF. V and J are TRBV18 and TRBJ2-7; 10 nucleotides align to TRBD1. Trimming removed 2 bases from V and 2 bases from J; junction bases left unmatched: 6. The germline CDR1 and CDR2 sequences are KGHSH and LQKENI. The CDR3 covers 16 residues.

The chain recombines TRBV29-1 with TRBJ2-1; perhaps TRBD1 as D (5 bases). The length of the CDR3 is 10 residues. Trimming pared 6 bases from V and 7 bases from J, leaving 7 bases between. CDR1 is SQVTM, CDR2 ANQGSEA, per germline. CDR3 amino acids: CSVAGNEQFF. Written as DNA, the CDR3 is TGCAGCGTCGCAGGGAATGAGCAGTTCTTC.

V and J are TRBV12-5 and TRBJ2-5; possible D gene TRBD2, 6 bases. The germline gives CDR1 LGHNT, CDR2 FRNRAP. The V end was cut by 5 bases, the J end by 0 bases, with 16 bases between. The CDR3 consists of 16 residues. The CDR3: CASGPRGPGNQETQYF. DNA of the CDR3: TGTGCTAGTGGTCCGCGGGGCCCGGGGAACCAAGAGACCCAGTACTTC.

This chain connects TRBV15 to TRBJ1-1, with TRBD1 as a possible D gene (5 bases). V lost 0 bases and J lost 4, with 9 bases in between. The CDR3 is made up of 14 amino acids. CDR1 and CDR2 from the germline V gene are LNHNV and YYDKDF (reference sequence). CDR3 nucleotide sequence: TGTGCCACCAGCAGAGAAGGGGCAGTCACTGAAGCTTTCTTT. Protein sequence: CATSREGAVTEAFF.

This chain links TRBV28 with TRBJ2-1; 13 nucleotides line up with TRBD2. Germline V gene data show CDR1 as MDHEN and CDR2 as SYDVKM. The CDR3 runs to 14 residues. J lost 5 bases, V lost 10 bases, and 5 bases had no gene match. The CDR3 protein is CAIPGTSGNNEQFF. The DNA of the CDR3 is TGTGCCATTCCCGGGACTAGCGGGAACAATGAGCAGTTCTTC.

The sample holds a few counts of this clone. The chain recombines TRBV6-5 with TRBJ1-4; the match to TRBD1 covers 12 bases. This CDR3 spans 15 amino acids. Germline CDR1 reads MNHEY; CDR2 reads SVGAGI. The trim removed 5 bases at V and 7 bases at J, leaving 5 bases unmatched. The CDR3 nucleotides read TGTGCCAGCAGTCGGGACAGGGGGCACGGTGAAAAACTGTTTTTT. It is translated as CASSRDRGHGEKLFF.

This chain uses TRBV28 with TRBJ1-4; D is unresolved. Germline V lookup: CDR1 MDHEN, CDR2 SYDVKM. The CDR3 runs 13 residues. V lost 1 base, J lost 5 bases, and 5 bases lay in between. This CDR3 reads CASSLSQNEKLFF. The CDR3 DNA follows: TGTGCCAGCAGTTTATCTCAGAATGAAAAACTGTTTTTT.

The rearrangement uses TRBV18 and TRBJ2-7, with a tentative D call TRBD1 (5 bases). This CDR3 has 14 amino acids. From germline, CDR1 is KGHSH and CDR2 LQKENI. V shed 0 bases and J shed 5 bases, with 11 bases lying between them. CDR3 DNA: TGTGCCAGCTCACCACCGTCGATCAGGGACGAGCAGTACTTC. Translation: CASSPPSIRDEQYF.

V gene TRBV27 combines with J gene TRBJ2-1; D gene uncertain. V gave up 6 bases and J gave up 2 bases, with 5 bases separating them. Germline CDR1 MNHEY, CDR2 SMNVEV (reference sequence). CDR3 size: 12 residues. CDR3 DNA sequence: TGTGCCAGCAGGCGAACCTACAATGAGCAGTTCTTC. It translates to CASRRTYNEQFF.

J is TRBJ1-3 and V is TRBV7-3; D uncertain. The CDR3 has 11 residues. The germline V and J ends were trimmed by 5 bases and 9 bases, with 8 bases remaining between them. Looked up from germline, CDR1 is SGHTA and CDR2 is FQGTGA. The CDR3 nucleotides read TGTGCCAGCAGCCATGAGAGCACCATATATTTT. As protein: CASSHESTIYF.

The chain couples TRBV12-2 to TRBJ2-2; the DNA was not compared with TRBD2, the D call given in the table. TRBV12-2 is tagged as a pseudogene. The CDR3 is 15 amino acids. The CDR3 sequence is CASRLARGEGGELFF. The CDR3, as DNA: TGTGCAAGTCGCTTAGCGCGCGGGGAAGGCGGGGAGCTGTTTTTT.

The V gene is TRBV10-1, the J gene TRBJ2-3; tentative D call: TRBD1 (6 bases). Between the trimmed V and J ends, which lost 5 bases and 3 bases, there was a span of 21 bases. The CDR3 has 17 amino acids. The germline V gene has CDR1 WNHNN and CDR2 SYGVQD (reference sequence). The CDR3 is CASSPRGSGIATDTQYF. As DNA, the CDR3 is TGCGCCAGCAGTCCCAGGGGATCGGGCATAGCGACAGATACGCAGTATTTT.

The chain has TRBV10-3 and TRBJ2-5; 7 positions agree with TRBD1. CDR1 and CDR2 from the germline V gene are ENHRY and SYGVKD. The J segment lost 1 base and the V segment lost 5 bases, leaving 1 base of the junction unmatched. The CDR3 consists of 13 residues. CDR3 protein: CAISWDSQETQYF. CDR3 nucleotides: TGTGCCATCAGTTGGGACAGCCAAGAGACCCAGTACTTC.

The V call is TRBV27, the J call TRBJ1-1; D unclear. The germline V gene encodes CDR1 MNHEY and CDR2 SMNVEV (reference sequence). V was shortened by 0 bases and J by 1 base, with 9 bases between the two germline ends. This CDR3 region has 15 residues. This CDR3 is CASSLSPAGNTEAFF. CDR3 in DNA: TGTGCCAGCAGTTTATCCCCGGCAGGGAACACTGAAGCTTTCTTT.

This chain links TRBV28 with TRBJ1-1, with D unclear. V lost 3 bases and J lost 3, with 8 bases in between. There are 13 residues in the CDR3. Germline CDR1 and CDR2: MDHEN and SYDVKM. This CDR3 is CASSFLPHTEAFF. CDR3 nucleotide sequence: TGTGCCAGCAGTTTCCTCCCCCACACTGAAGCTTTCTTT.

The chain has TRBV5-4 and TRBJ1-1; 7 nucleotides match TRBD1. The J segment lost 1 base and the V segment lost 0 bases, leaving 9 bases of the junction unmatched. Per germline, CDR1 SGHNT and CDR2 YYREEE (reference sequence). The CDR3 length is 17 residues. In DNA form, the CDR3 reads TGTGCCAGCAGCTTGGATGGCAGACAGGGACGGAACACTGAAGCTTTCTTT. Translated: CASSLDGRQGRNTEAFF. Looking up the rest from reference TRBV5-4 and TRBJ1-1 gives the full variable domain: ETGVTQSPTHLIKTRGQQVTLRCSSQSGHNTVSWYQQALGQGPQFIFQYYREEENGRGNFPPRFSGLQFPNYSSELNVNALELDDSALYLCASSLDGRQGRNTEAFFGQGTRLTVV.

The chain is built from TRBV18 and TRBJ1-2; 9 bases are shared with TRBD1. This CDR3 comprises 13 residues. The V and J ends lost 3 bases and 12 bases, in that order; junction bases with no gene match: 8. Germline lookup yields CDR1 KGHSH and CDR2 LQKENI. The CDR3 loop is CASSPARDRAHTF. CDR3 coding DNA: TGTGCCAGCTCACCTGCCCGGGACAGGGCTCACACCTTC.

V usage is TRBV24-1 and J usage is TRBJ2-2; a weak D match, TRBD1 (5 bases). CDR3 length: 14 residues. V was clipped by 5 bases and J by 6 bases, with 12 bases between them. CDR1 is KGHDR, CDR2 SFDVKD, per germline. CDR3 sequence reads: CATSARAIPGELFF. CDR3 DNA: TGTGCCACCAGTGCCAGGGCTATCCCCGGGGAGCTGTTTTTT.

The V call is TRBV3-1 (or the pseudogene TRBV3-2), the J call TRBJ1-2; no definite D call. Germline V CDR1 and CDR2: LGHDT, YNNKEL (reference sequence). The germline V and J ends were trimmed by 3 bases and 4 bases, with 6 bases remaining between them. The CDR3 covers 12 residues. The CDR3 bases are TGTGCCAGCAGCCAGGAGTTCTATGGCTACACCTTC. Its translation is CASSQEFYGYTF.

V is TRBV7-9 and J is TRBJ2-7; TRBD1 matches 7 bases. The CDR3 extends over 12 amino acids. V trimming: 2 bases; J trimming: 7 bases; junction bases outside the gene matches: 2. Germline CDR1 is SEHNR and CDR2 is FQNEAQ (reference sequence). The CDR3 DNA reads as TGTGCCAGCAGCTTAACAGGGGAAGAGCAGTACTTC. It translates to CASSLTGEEQYF.